A selection of T cell receptor beta chains follows, all from one sample in a study of blood T cell repertoires in COVID-19. Generated by immunoSEQ multiplex PCR, the TCRdb table keeps only in-frame clones and is missing some. The sample records 150,000 to 180,000 clones, 70% to 85% being singletons. Sequences were obtained from peripheral blood. The receptor set was obtained from a woman in her 50s with acute or convalescent COVID-19. Both conserved end residues are part of each CDR3. D genes are given only for firm matches. Rows may omit the clone size; those that give it use once, few, many or a size class.

d_gene: .; abundance: .; j_gene: TRBJ1-5; v_gene: TRBV14; CDR3nt: TGTGCCAGCAGCCAAGTTTTCTCTTGCAATCAGCCCCAGCATTTT; CDR3aa: CASSQVFSCNQPQHF
d_gene: TRBD2; abundance: .; j_gene: TRBJ2-1; v_gene: TRBV19; CDR3nt: TGTGCCAGTAGCTACAGCGGGGGGGCTTTAGATGAGCAGTTCTTC; CDR3aa: CASSYSGGALDEQFF
d_gene: TRBD1; abundance: .; j_gene: TRBJ1-5; v_gene: TRBV24-1; CDR3nt: TGTGCCACCAGTGAACCCGGGACAGGGATGCCCCAGCATTTT; CDR3aa: CATSEPGTGMPQHF
d_gene: TRBD1; abundance: .; j_gene: TRBJ1-2; v_gene: TRBV4-3; CDR3nt: TGCGCCAGCAGCCAAGTGGGGGTCGCAGGGGGCGCTGACTATGGCTACACCTTC; CDR3aa: CASSQVGVAGGADYGYTF
d_gene: TRBD1; abundance: .; j_gene: TRBJ2-5; v_gene: TRBV7-3; CDR3nt: TGTGCCAGCAGCTTGACAGGGGGCCAAGAGACCCAGTACTTC; CDR3aa: CASSLTGGQETQYF
d_gene: .; abundance: few; j_gene: TRBJ1-6; v_gene: TRBV10-2; CDR3nt: TGCGCCAGCAGAGGGGATTCAGGGGTACAGAAGATCCCCCTCCACTTT; CDR3aa: CASRGDSGVQKIPLHF
d_gene: .; abundance: .; j_gene: TRBJ1-6; v_gene: TRBV5-1; CDR3nt: TGCGCCAGCAGCCTGGAGGTGGGGGGTAATTCACCCCTCCACTTT; CDR3aa: CASSLEVGGNSPLHF
d_gene: .; abundance: .; j_gene: TRBJ1-1; v_gene: TRBV10-3; CDR3nt: TGTGCCATGCTATCGTCGACAGGTACCAGAGCTTTCTTT; CDR3aa: CAMLSSTGTRAFF
d_gene: .; abundance: .; j_gene: TRBJ1-1; v_gene: TRBV5-4; CDR3nt: TGTGCCAGCAGCTTGGTTTCCGGGGGGCGTACTGAAGCTTTCTTT; CDR3aa: CASSLVSGGRTEAFF
d_gene: TRBD1; abundance: .; j_gene: TRBJ2-7; v_gene: TRBV27; CDR3nt: TGTGCCAGCAGTTTCGGGGACCCGGGACAGATCTACGAGCAGTACTTC; CDR3aa: CASSFGDPGQIYEQYF
d_gene: .; abundance: .; j_gene: TRBJ1-2; v_gene: TRBV27; CDR3nt: TGTGCCAGCAGTTCCACCAGGTACTATGGCTACACCTTC; CDR3aa: CASSSTRYYGYTF
d_gene: .; abundance: few; j_gene: TRBJ2-1; v_gene: TRBV27; CDR3nt: TGTGCCAGCAGTTTGTCCCCGGGGATCTACAATGAGCAGTTCTTC; CDR3aa: CASSLSPGIYNEQFF
d_gene: .; abundance: once; j_gene: TRBJ1-2; v_gene: TRBV5-1; CDR3nt: TGCGCCAGCAGCTTGGCGGGGGACTATGGCTACACCTTC; CDR3aa: CASSLAGDYGYTF
d_gene: TRBD2; abundance: .; j_gene: TRBJ2-1; v_gene: TRBV2; CDR3nt: TGTGCCAGCAGTCCACGGACTAGCGGGACTCATGAGCAGTTCTTC; CDR3aa: CASSPRTSGTHEQFF
d_gene: TRBD1; abundance: .; j_gene: TRBJ1-1; v_gene: TRBV7-2; CDR3nt: TGTGCCAGCAGCCCCCAAAGTCGGGGACAGGGCGAAGCTTTCTTT; CDR3aa: CASSPQSRGQGEAFF